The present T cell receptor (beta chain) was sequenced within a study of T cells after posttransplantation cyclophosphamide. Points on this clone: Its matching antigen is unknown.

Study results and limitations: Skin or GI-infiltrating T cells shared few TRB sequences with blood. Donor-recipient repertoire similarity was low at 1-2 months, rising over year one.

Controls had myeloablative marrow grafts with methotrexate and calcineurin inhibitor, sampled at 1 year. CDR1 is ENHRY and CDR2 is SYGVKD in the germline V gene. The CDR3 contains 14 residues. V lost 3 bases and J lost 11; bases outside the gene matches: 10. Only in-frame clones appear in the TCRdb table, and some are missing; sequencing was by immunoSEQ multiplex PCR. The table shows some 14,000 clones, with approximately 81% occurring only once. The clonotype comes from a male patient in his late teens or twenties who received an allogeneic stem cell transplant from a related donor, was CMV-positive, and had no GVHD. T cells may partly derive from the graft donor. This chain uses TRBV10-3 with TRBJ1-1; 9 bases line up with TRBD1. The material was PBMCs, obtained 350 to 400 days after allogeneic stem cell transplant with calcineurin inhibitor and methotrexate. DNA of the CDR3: TGTGCCATCAGTGACGGCGGGACAGGGCGGCGGGCTTTCTTT. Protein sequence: CAISDGGTGRRAFF.